Presented here are 17 T cell receptor beta chains from one specimen sequenced in a study of T cell changes during pregnancy in multiple sclerosis. Data came from immunoSEQ multiplex PCR; TCRdb stores just in-frame clones and leaves some out. The sample contains around 95,000 clones, 94% of which appear only once. The sequencing here drew on peripheral blood, taken after pregnancy. The receptor source for this set is a female donor in good health, enrolled as a control in a pregnancy study.

The chain uses TRBV5-4 and TRBJ1-1, with 9 bases lining up with TRBD1. J gave up 4 bases and V 5 bases, and 6 bases lay outside the gene matches. Germline lookup yields CDR1 SGHNT and CDR2 YYREEE (reference sequence). The CDR3 extends over 14 amino acids. This CDR3 is CASRWTGDSTEAFF. DNA for the CDR3: TGTGCCAGCAGATGGACAGGGGATAGCACTGAAGCTTTCTTT.

V gene TRBV19 combines with J gene TRBJ2-2; a possible D gene is TRBD2 (6 bases). Germline V gene data show CDR1 as LNHDA and CDR2 as SQIVND (reference sequence). The CDR3 has 16 residues. The germline V and J ends were trimmed by 5 bases and 0 bases, with 13 bases remaining between them. This chain's CDR3 is CASSAIAVANTGELFF. The CDR3 bases are TGTGCCAGTAGTGCTATAGCGGTCGCGAACACCGGGGAGCTGTTTTTT.

The rearrangement uses TRBV9 and TRBJ1-5; no firm D call. The V gene lost 0 bases and the J gene lost 11 bases, with 12 bases spanning the gap. This CDR3 has 13 residues. Germline V gene data show CDR1 as SGDLS and CDR2 as YYNGEE. CDR3 DNA sequence: TGTGCCAGCAGCGTAGATACCGGGTCGGCCCAGCATTTT. Translated, it gives CASSVDTGSAQHF.

The chain employs TRBV19 and TRBJ1-1; D is ambiguous. The CDR3 consists of 15 residues. CDR1 is LNHDA, CDR2 SQIVND, per germline (reference sequence). V was cut by 3 bases and J by 0 bases, with 11 bases left in between. In nucleotides, the CDR3 is TGTGCCAGTAGTATTTCAGGTCGCCTGAACACTGAAGCTTTCTTT. It codes for CASSISGRLNTEAFF.

The chain couples TRBV19 to TRBJ1-1; 9 bases are a match to TRBD1. The CDR3 extends over 15 amino acids. V gave up 7 bases and J gave up 0 bases; unmatched junction bases: 6. CDR1 and CDR2 (germline): LNHDA, SQIVND (reference sequence). For the CDR3, the DNA is TGTGCCAGTAAGGGACAGGGAGCCTTGAACACTGAAGCTTTCTTT. Translated, it gives CASKGQGALNTEAFF.

V gene TRBV19 combines with J gene TRBJ2-1; D unclear. The V gene lost 3 bases and the J gene lost 1 base, with 13 bases spanning the gap. From germline, CDR1 is LNHDA and CDR2 SQIVND (reference sequence). The CDR3 sequence is 16 residues long. The DNA of the CDR3 is TGTGCCAGTAGTATTTCCGGTGTAAAGTCCTACAATGAGCAGTTCTTC. Its protein product is CASSISGVKSYNEQFF. Supplemented by reference TRBV19 and TRBJ2-1, the full variable domain reads DGGITQSPKYLFRKEGQNVTLSCEQNLNHDAMYWYRQDPGQGLRLIYYSQIVNDFQKGDIAEGYSVSREKKESFPLTVTSAQKNPTAFYLCASSISGVKSYNEQFFGPGTRLTVL.

The chain is built from TRBV29-1 and TRBJ2-2, with 8 positions matching TRBD1. The germline V gene encodes CDR1 SQVTM and CDR2 ANQGSEA. J gave up 4 bases and V 7 bases, and 11 bases lay outside the gene matches. This CDR3 comprises 15 residues. CDR3 protein: CSARRTGSSTGELFF. The CDR3, as DNA: TGCAGCGCTCGACGGACAGGGAGTAGCACCGGGGAGCTGTTTTTT.

J is TRBJ1-4 and V is TRBV7-8, with D tentatively TRBD1 (6 bases). The CDR3 spans 17 residues. Germline CDR1 SGHVS, CDR2 FQNEAQ. With 5 bases removed from V and 8 bases from J, the gap between germline ends came to 24 bases. DNA for the CDR3: TGTGCCAGCAGCCCAAAACACAGGGTTGAATCAATCGAAAAACTGTTTTTT. It translates to CASSPKHRVESIEKLFF.

V usage is TRBV11-3 and J usage is TRBJ2-1, with TRBD2 matching 7 bases. The CDR3 is 14 amino acids. Unmatched junction bases numbered 8, after V lost 4 bases and J lost 8 bases. Germline CDR1 is SGHNT and CDR2 is YENEEA. CDR3 DNA: TGTGCCAGCAGCTCTAGCGGTAGTAGGGATGAGCAGTTCTTC. Encoded protein: CASSSSGSRDEQFF.

V usage is TRBV19 and J usage is TRBJ1-2; 7 bases align to TRBD1. The V gene's germline CDR1 is LNHDA and CDR2 SQIVND (reference sequence). The V gene end was trimmed by 0 bases and the J gene end by 6 bases; junction bases not matched to a gene: 19. The CDR3 spans 19 residues. The CDR3 loop reads CASSIDMWISVTGDHGYTF. CDR3 nucleotide sequence: TGTGCCAGTAGTATAGATATGTGGATTTCGGTAACAGGGGACCATGGCTACACCTTC.

The chain has TRBV6-6 and TRBJ2-7; the D gene is possibly TRBD2 (5 bases). Germline assignment: CDR1 MNHNY and CDR2 SVGAGI (reference sequence). CDR3 length: 13 residues. Trimming took 8 bases from V and 7 from J, leaving 18 bases between them. The CDR3 loop is CASLAALMGEQYF. The DNA of the CDR3 is TGTGCCAGCCTAGCCGCCCTGATGGGGGAGCAGTACTTC.

J is TRBJ2-5 and V is TRBV5-6, with D unresolved. This CDR3 is 14 amino acids long. Trimming took off 1 base at V and 5 bases at J, with 12 bases between the two ends. Germline values: CDR1 SGHDT, CDR2 YYEEEE. The CDR3 reads CASSLNQRVETQYF. The CDR3 DNA is TGTGCCAGCAGCTTGAATCAACGCGTGGAGACCCAGTACTTC.

V gene TRBV5-1 combines with J gene TRBJ2-1; tentative D call: TRBD2 (5 bases). Germline V gene data show CDR1 as SGHRS and CDR2 as YFSETQ. V lost 3 bases to trimming and J lost 0 bases, with 22 bases between them. The CDR3 totals 19 residues. This CDR3 reads CASSSTPHLASSSYNEQFF. CDR3 coding DNA: TGCGCCAGCAGCTCGACACCCCATTTAGCGTCTAGCTCCTACAATGAGCAGTTCTTC.

The genes are TRBV5-4 and TRBJ2-7; 7 bases match TRBD1. CDR3 length equals 15 residues. Trimming at V came to 1 base and at J to 2 bases, leaving 6 bases not matched to a gene. CDR1 SGHNT and CDR2 YYREEE come from the germline V gene (reference sequence). CDR3 region: CASSLFAGGTYEQYF. In DNA, the CDR3 is TGTGCCAGCAGCTTGTTTGCAGGGGGAACCTACGAGCAGTACTTC.

This clone came up once. The J gene is TRBJ2-7, the V gene TRBV4-1; D perhaps matches TRBD2 (7 bases). V dropped 3 bases and J dropped 1 base, with 10 bases sitting between them. Per germline, CDR1 MGHRA and CDR2 YSYEKL. This CDR3 region has 14 residues. This chain's CDR3 is CASSHRGGSYEQYF. As DNA, the CDR3 is TGCGCCAGCAGCCATAGGGGGGGGTCCTACGAGCAGTACTTC.

The chain combines TRBV7-2 with TRBJ2-7; D is perhaps TRBD1 (5 bases). The CDR3 length is 14 residues. V lost 4 bases to trimming and J lost 2 bases, with 12 bases between them. Germline V gene sequence: CDR1 SGHTA, CDR2 FQGNSA. The CDR3, as DNA: TGTGCCAGCAGCTCCCCAGGACAAGCCTACGAGCAGTACTTC. Protein sequence: CASSSPGQAYEQYF. The variable domain in full, with the rest retrieved from reference TRBV7-2 and TRBJ2-7, is GAGVSQSPSNKVTEKGKDVELRCDPISGHTALYWYRQSLGQGLEFLIYFQGNSAPDKSGLPSDRFSAERTGGSVSTLTIQRTQQEDSAVYLCASSSPGQAYEQYFGPGTRLTVT.

V gene TRBV15 combines with J gene TRBJ1-1; 7 bases line up with TRBD1. The V gene end was trimmed by 3 bases and the J gene end by 1 base; junction bases not matched to a gene: 5. The germline CDR1 and CDR2 sequences are LNHNV and YYDKDF (reference sequence). CDR3 length: 15 amino acids. DNA for the CDR3: TGTGCCACCAGCAGGGGGGGACAGCGGAACACTGAAGCTTTCTTT. Its protein is CATSRGGQRNTEAFF.